The clone carrying this TCR beta chain turned up a few times. Its antigen is unknown. The data originate from a study of cytomegalovirus exposure and HLA in healthy donors. The V and J ends lost 8 bases and 5 bases respectively, with 18 bases between them. Germline CDR1 is MNHNS and CDR2 is SASEGT. CDR3 length: 14 amino acids. Points from the study as a whole: Per a prior analysis, the majority of TCR beta V segments were productive roughly 87% or roughly 30% of the time. HLA restriction was apparent for most CMV-associated TCR beta chains in a later analysis.

With 60 Vbeta and 13 Jbeta primers, the PCR was carried out. Sequencing was performed with immunoSEQ multiplex PCR; in TCRdb, only in-frame clones are kept and a portion is missing. The sample carries approximately 120,000 clones, 80% to 85% recorded once. Sequenced: PBMCs. This TCR came from a woman in her twenties or thirties in good health and CMV-seronegative. This sequence joins TRBV6-1 and TRBJ2-5, with D possibly being TRBD2 (5 bases). As DNA, the CDR3 is TGTGCCAGCCGAGGGCAGGTCGGCGTGGAGACCCAGTACTTC. It codes for CASRGQVGVETQYF.